This T cell receptor beta chain originates from a study of OX40 agonist ivuxolimab in advanced cancers. V lost 4 bases to trimming and J lost 7 bases, with 11 bases between them. The germline gives CDR1 GTSNPN, CDR2 SVGIG (reference sequence). The CDR3 runs 13 residues. Profiled with immunoSEQ multiplex PCR; TCRdb holds only in-frame clones, not every one. Of fewer than 100,000 clones listed, more than 75% were seen once; the top ten hold roughly 0.77%. This clone appeared a single time. The chain employs TRBV30 and TRBJ1-6; D gene uncertain. Material: CD4+ or CD8+ T cells sorted from blood, obtained in a trial of the OX40 agonist ivuxolimab. The receptor was isolated from an adult with an advanced solid tumor such as melanoma, head and neck, liver or kidney cancer. The CDR3 sequence is CAWNPEGNSPLHF. CDR3 sequence (DNA): TGTGCCTGGAACCCCGAGGGAAATTCACCCCTCCACTTT.